Shown below are 24 T cell receptor beta chains from a single sample sequenced in a study of blood T cell repertoires in COVID-19. Clones were read by immunoSEQ multiplex PCR, and TCRdb kept only the in-frame ones, dropping some. The table shows roughly 86,000 clones, with roughly 80% occurring only once. Sequencing was performed on peripheral blood. Source of these receptors: a man aged 45 to 65 with acute or convalescent COVID-19.

The chain employs TRBV5-4 and TRBJ1-6; D not resolved. The CDR3 has 18 residues. Trimming took off 0 bases at V and 0 bases at J, with 13 bases between the two ends. Germline V gene lookup returns CDR1 SGHNT and CDR2 YYREEE (reference sequence). The CDR3 DNA follows: TGTGCCAGCAGCTTGGGAGGGCCAGAAAGCTCCTATAATTCACCCCTCCACTTT. Translated: CASSLGGPESSYNSPLHF.

The chain recombines TRBV11-3 with TRBJ2-1; 10 bases line up with TRBD2. Losses at the gene ends were 3 bases for V and 5 bases for J; bases not matched to a gene: 4. Germline loops: CDR1 SGHNT, CDR2 YENEEA. The CDR3 loop spans 15 amino acids. The chain's CDR3 is CASSLGGLADNEQFF. DNA for the CDR3: TGTGCCAGCAGCTTGGGCGGACTAGCGGACAATGAGCAGTTCTTC.

The table lists this clone with a few counts. This rearrangement joins TRBV28 to TRBJ1-1; 9 nucleotides match TRBD1. The CDR3 is made up of 15 amino acids. CDR1 is MDHEN and CDR2 is SYDVKM in the germline V gene. Trimming removed 5 bases from V and 4 bases from J; junction bases left unmatched: 8. In DNA, the CDR3 is TGTGCCAGCAGTCCACATCGACAGGGGGGCACTGAAGCTTTCTTT. It specifies CASSPHRQGGTEAFF.

This chain connects TRBV11-1 to TRBJ2-7, with 7 bases fitting TRBD2. This CDR3 region has 13 residues. V dropped 3 bases and J dropped 6; count of bases not matched to a gene: 5. The germline CDR1 and CDR2 sequences are SGHAT and FQDESV (reference sequence). This CDR3 reads CASSFLREGEQYF. The CDR3 DNA sequence: TGTGCCAGCAGCTTTCTAAGGGAGGGCGAGCAGTACTTC.

CDR3 nucleotide sequence: TGTGCCAGCAGCTTTTCGGGACAGCGAAACACTGAAGCTTTCTTT. This gives the protein CASSFSGQRNTEAFF. This chain connects TRBV7-9 to TRBJ1-1; 7 bases fit TRBD1. Germline V gives CDR1 SEHNR, CDR2 FQNEAQ (reference sequence). The CDR3 spans 15 residues. Trimming at V came to 3 bases and at J to 2 bases, leaving 6 bases not matched to a gene.

Comments on this clone: Relative to the germline gene, one junction end is altered; a read error may explain this. The rearrangement uses TRBV29-1 and TRBJ2-1; 8 positions match TRBD2. The CDR3 is 17 residues long. CDR1 is SQVTM and CDR2 is ANQGSEA in the germline V gene. The CDR3 DNA reads as TGCAGCGTGGAAGGAGGGGGAGAACTAGCGGAATACAATGAGCAGTTCTTC. It codes for CSVEGGGELAEYNEQFF.

This chain joins TRBV6-6 and TRBJ2-7; TRBD1 matches 12 bases. The V and J ends lost 7 bases and 7 bases, in that order; junction bases with no gene match: 11. Per germline, CDR1 MNHNY and CDR2 SVGAGI (reference sequence). The CDR3 consists of 15 residues. The CDR3 reads CASTDPGQGAMEQYF. CDR3 sequence (DNA): TGTGCCAGCACTGACCCGGGACAGGGGGCTATGGAGCAGTACTTC.

The V and J genes are TRBV6-5 and TRBJ1-1; TRBD1 aligns across 7 bases. The junction had 5 bases not matched to a gene; V was cut back by 4 bases and J by 0 bases. This CDR3 is built from 15 residues. Germline V gives CDR1 MNHEY, CDR2 SVGAGI. The CDR3 region has the DNA TGTGCCAGCAGTTCCGGGACAGCTATGAACACTGAAGCTTTCTTT. Its protein is CASSSGTAMNTEAFF.

The chain joins TRBV4-1 to TRBJ1-2; tentatively, D is TRBD1 (5 bases). The CDR3 runs 14 residues. Trimming removed 0 bases at V and 8 bases at J, with 13 bases between. Germline CDR1 MGHRA, CDR2 YSYEKL. The CDR3 reads CASSQDQGAGGYTF. CDR3 DNA sequence: TGCGCCAGCAGCCAAGATCAAGGGGCGGGAGGCTACACCTTC.

The chain carries TRBV6-1 and TRBJ1-6; 8 bases are a match to TRBD1. The germline CDR1 and CDR2 sequences are MNHNS and SASEGT. V was clipped by 0 bases and J by 7 bases; unmatched bases: 8. The CDR3 spans 17 residues. CDR3 DNA: TGTGCCAGCAGTGAAGCGCTAGGCGGACAGGGCAATTCACCCCTCCACTTT. Translating gives CASSEALGGQGNSPLHF.

The chain couples TRBV14 to TRBJ1-6; D perhaps matches TRBD1 (5 bases). Between the trimmed V and J ends, which lost 6 bases and 6 bases, there was a span of 21 bases. The CDR3 is made up of 17 amino acids. Germline V gene sequence: CDR1 SGHDN, CDR2 FVKESK. Here the CDR3 reads CASSLGGGTRVNSPLHF. CDR3 bases: TGTGCCAGCAGTCTGGGCGGCGGGACCCGTGTTAATTCACCCCTCCACTTT.

The CDR3 sequence is CASTKTGLSYGYTF. The CDR3 DNA reads as TGTGCCAGCACCAAAACGGGGTTATCCTATGGCTACACCTTC. This chain links TRBV5-6 with TRBJ1-2; no definite D call. This CDR3 is built from 14 residues. Trimming removed 6 bases from V and 4 bases from J, with 16 bases in between. Germline V gene data show CDR1 as SGHDT and CDR2 as YYEEEE.

The V and J genes are TRBV19 and TRBJ1-1; D not certain. The V end lost 8 bases, the J end lost 0 bases, and 13 bases lay between the germline ends. Germline CDR1 LNHDA, CDR2 SQIVND (reference sequence). The CDR3 loop spans 14 amino acids. CDR3 sequence: CASSFSVMNTEAFF. The CDR3 coding sequence is TGTGCCAGTTCTTTTTCAGTAATGAACACTGAAGCTTTCTTT.

This chain links TRBV12-3 or TRBV12-4 with TRBJ1-2; 9 bases agree with TRBD1. V was clipped by 5 bases and J by 4 bases; unmatched bases: 2. This CDR3 comprises 13 residues. The CDR3 DNA reads as TGTGCCAGCAGTACACAGGGGGCCTATGGCTACACCTTC. It translates to CASSTQGAYGYTF.

V is TRBV5-1 and J is TRBJ1-6, with TRBD1 identical over 7 bases. Germline V lookup: CDR1 SGHRS, CDR2 YFSETQ. V trimming: 4 bases; J trimming: 6 bases; junction bases outside the gene matches: 7. CDR3 length: 15 amino acids. CDR3 in amino acids: CASSTPDRTNSPLHF. The CDR3 DNA is TGCGCCAGCAGCACCCCGGACAGGACTAATTCACCCCTCCACTTT.

The rearrangement uses TRBV19 and TRBJ1-4; D may be TRBD1 (5 bases). This CDR3 has 16 residues. V dropped 7 bases and J dropped 10 bases, with 25 bases sitting between them. The germline V gene has CDR1 LNHDA and CDR2 SQIVND (reference sequence). For the CDR3, the DNA is TGTGCCAGTACCCCGCTTGACGGGGGAGGTTTAGGAAAACTGTTTTTT. Protein sequence: CASTPLDGGGLGKLFF.

J is TRBJ1-5 and V is TRBV2; D unresolved. CDR1 and CDR2 from the germline V gene are SNHLY and FYNNEI. The CDR3 extends over 14 amino acids. V lost 8 bases, J lost 7 bases, and 18 bases lay in between. In DNA, the CDR3 is TGTGCCAGCGCGGGGAGAGTAAGTGCCCAGCCCCAGCATTTT. Translated: CASAGRVSAQPQHF.

This clone was detected only a few times. This chain links TRBV19 with TRBJ2-1; tentatively, D is TRBD2 (6 bases). The V and J ends lost 5 bases and 2 bases respectively, with 25 bases between them. Germline CDR1 LNHDA, CDR2 SQIVND (reference sequence). The length of the CDR3 is 19 residues. The CDR3 loop is CASSSDPPLALGPYNEQFF. CDR3 DNA sequence: TGTGCCAGTAGTTCTGACCCTCCCCTAGCGTTAGGCCCCTACAATGAGCAGTTCTTC.

The gene calls are TRBV19 and TRBJ1-4; 8 bases line up with TRBD1. This CDR3 is built from 15 residues. Per germline, CDR1 LNHDA and CDR2 SQIVND (reference sequence). J was trimmed by 6 bases and V by 5 bases; bases with no gene match: 8. CDR3 region: CASSVSGTGHEKLFF. The CDR3 DNA follows: TGTGCCAGTAGTGTTTCCGGGACAGGTCATGAAAAACTGTTTTTT.

The chain carries TRBV19 and TRBJ1-5; TRBD1 is a possible D gene (5 bases). The V gene's germline CDR1 is LNHDA and CDR2 SQIVND (reference sequence). The CDR3 is made up of 15 amino acids. V gave up 7 bases and J gave up 5 bases, with 18 bases separating them. The CDR3 DNA is TGTGCCAGTACCCCTGGGTGGGGAGGGGATCAGCCCCAGCATTTT. Amino acids: CASTPGWGGDQPQHF. Looking up the rest from reference TRBV19 and TRBJ1-5 gives the full variable domain: DGGITQSPKYLFRKEGQNVTLSCEQNLNHDAMYWYRQDPGQGLRLIYYSQIVNDFQKGDIAEGYSVSREKKESFPLTVTSAQKNPTAFYLCASTPGWGGDQPQHFGDGTRLSIL.

There are a few counts of this clone. This sequence joins TRBV10-1 and TRBJ1-4; 7 nucleotides align to TRBD1. V was clipped by 6 bases and J by 4 bases; unmatched bases: 5. Germline V CDR1 and CDR2: WNHNN, SYGVQD (reference sequence). CDR3 length: 14 amino acids. In DNA form, the CDR3 reads TGCGCCAGCAGCGCGGGACAGCTTAATGAAAAACTGTTTTTT. Its translation is CASSAGQLNEKLFF.

The chain joins TRBV7-9 to TRBJ1-6; possibly TRBD1 for D (6 bases). The CDR3 consists of 14 residues. V lost 4 bases and J lost 6, with 10 bases in between. Germline V lookup: CDR1 SEHNR, CDR2 FQNEAQ (reference sequence). CDR3 protein: CASSWTEGNSPLHF. Here the CDR3 DNA reads TGTGCCAGCAGCTGGACAGAGGGTAATTCACCCCTCCACTTT.

Only a few counts were recorded for this clone. The chain joins TRBV7-2 to TRBJ2-5; 7 bases fit TRBD2. V shed 5 bases and J 1 base; nucleotides not matched to a gene: 4. The CDR3 runs to 14 residues. Per germline, CDR1 SGHTA and CDR2 FQGNSA. For the CDR3, the DNA is TGTGCCAGCAGCCCGGGGAGGGCCCAAGAGACCCAGTACTTC. As protein: CASSPGRAQETQYF.

The chain employs TRBV10-3 and TRBJ2-7; TRBD2 matches at 9 bases. This CDR3 contains 14 residues. Germline loops: CDR1 ENHRY, CDR2 SYGVKD. V lost 6 bases to trimming and J lost 4 bases; unmatched junction nucleotides: 7. CDR3 loop: CAIRPGTSPYEQYF. DNA of the CDR3: TGTGCCATCAGACCCGGGACTAGCCCTTACGAGCAGTACTTC.